These 26 T cell receptor beta chains originate from one sample sequenced in a study of blood T cell repertoires in COVID-19. The protocol was immunoSEQ multiplex PCR, while the TCRdb copy is restricted to in-frame clones and leaves out a portion. The sample includes fewer than 450,000 clones, approximately 89% seen only once; the top ten take roughly 12%. Source material: peripheral blood. These receptors originate from a woman in her forties or fifties with COVID-19, enrolled during active disease.

The chain combines TRBV19 with TRBJ1-5; D is perhaps TRBD1 (5 bases). Germline CDR1 reads LNHDA; CDR2 reads SQIVND (reference sequence). V was cut by 9 bases and J by 0 bases, with 15 bases left in between. This CDR3 comprises 15 residues. The CDR3 spells CASNQGFYSNQPQHF. The CDR3 region has the DNA TGTGCCAGCAACCAGGGATTTTATAGCAATCAGCCCCAGCATTTT.

The chain is built from TRBV19 and TRBJ2-3; 8 nucleotides line up with TRBD2. CDR3 size: 14 residues. Germline lookup yields CDR1 LNHDA and CDR2 SQIVND (reference sequence). J was trimmed by 4 bases and V by 6 bases; bases with no gene match: 6. The CDR3: CASSNGGAADTQYF. The CDR3 DNA is TGTGCCAGTAGCAACGGGGGGGCGGCAGATACGCAGTATTTT.

The chain links TRBV29-1 to TRBJ1-2; TRBD1 is a possible D gene (6 bases). V was cut by 3 bases and J by 4 bases, with 12 bases left in between. The CDR3 runs 13 residues. Per the germline V gene, CDR1 is SQVTM and CDR2 is ANQGSEA. Here the CDR3 reads CSVDSSDSYGYTF. The CDR3, as DNA: TGCAGCGTTGATTCATCGGACAGCTATGGCTACACCTTC.

As to this clone: The same CDR3 also results from other DNA sequences found in this sample. The chain has TRBV6-5 and TRBJ1-2; TRBD1 matches 10 bases. V lost 6 bases, J lost 1 base, and 2 bases stayed unmatched. The CDR3 loop spans 14 amino acids. From germline, CDR1 is MNHEY and CDR2 SVGAGI. CDR3 DNA sequence: TGTGCCAGCAGGGGGACAGGGGTTAACTATGGCTACACCTTC. Protein: CASRGTGVNYGYTF.

The gene calls are TRBV24-1 and TRBJ1-2, with TRBD1 matching over 7 bases. Per the germline V gene, CDR1 is KGHDR and CDR2 is SFDVKD. This CDR3 region has 16 residues. V lost 4 bases to trimming and J lost 0 bases; unmatched junction nucleotides: 7. This CDR3 is CATSESTGHANYGYTF. The CDR3 nucleotides read TGTGCCACCAGTGAGTCGACAGGGCATGCTAACTATGGCTACACCTTC.

The rearrangement links TRBV7-3 to TRBJ2-1, with D perhaps matching TRBD1 (6 bases). The CDR3 consists of 16 residues. V shed 4 bases and J shed 8 bases, with 21 bases lying between them. Per germline, CDR1 SGHTA and CDR2 FQGTGA. The CDR3 DNA is TGTGCCAGCAGCTCGGCCGGGACACCCTGGAGAGATGAGCAGTTCTTC. Translated, it gives CASSSAGTPWRDEQFF.

The chain couples TRBV6-1 to TRBJ1-2; D remains unclear. Germline CDR1 is MNHNS and CDR2 is SASEGT. This CDR3 contains 12 residues. The V gene lost 1 base and the J gene lost 4 bases, with 4 bases spanning the gap. In DNA form, the CDR3 reads TGTGCCAGCAGTGAAGTCAGCTATGGCTACACCTTC. This encodes CASSEVSYGYTF.

V gene TRBV9 combines with J gene TRBJ1-1, with a possible D match to TRBD1 (6 bases). V was trimmed by 2 bases and J by 6 bases, leaving 11 bases between them. The CDR3 is 13 amino acids. Germline V gene lookup returns CDR1 SGDLS and CDR2 YYNGEE. CDR3 region: CASSVGHWPEAFF. DNA for the CDR3: TGTGCCAGCAGCGTGGGACACTGGCCTGAAGCTTTCTTT.

CDR3 residues: CASSVAWNTEAFF. DNA for the CDR3: TGTGCCAGCAGCGTAGCCTGGAACACTGAAGCTTTCTTT. This chain joins TRBV9 and TRBJ1-1; D is unclear. The V end was cut by 0 bases, the J end by 1 base, with 4 bases between. The germline CDR1 and CDR2 sequences are SGDLS and YYNGEE. CDR3 length: 13 amino acids.

V is TRBV19 and J is TRBJ2-7, with 13 bases fitting TRBD2. V shed 5 bases and J 2 bases; nucleotides not matched to a gene: 3. Per germline, CDR1 LNHDA and CDR2 SQIVND (reference sequence). CDR3 length: 15 residues. The CDR3 bases are TGTGCCAGTAGTCCTACTAGCGGGGGGGCCTACGAGCAGTACTTC. Protein sequence: CASSPTSGGAYEQYF.

The chain employs TRBV2 and TRBJ1-1; D unresolved. Germline assignment: CDR1 SNHLY and CDR2 FYNNEI. This CDR3 has 13 residues. Trimming removed 7 bases at V and 8 bases at J, with 17 bases between. CDR3 DNA: TGTGCCAGCAATTGGGCACTTGGTGGGGAAGCTTTCTTT. Protein sequence: CASNWALGGEAFF.

This chain links TRBV6-5 with TRBJ1-2; D gene ambiguous. Germline V gives CDR1 MNHEY, CDR2 SVGAGI. The CDR3 totals 13 residues. V lost 2 bases and J 4 bases, leaving 8 bases between the germline ends. DNA of the CDR3: TGTGCCAGCAGTTACGTCAGATCCTATGGCTACACCTTC. It specifies CASSYVRSYGYTF.

This chain joins TRBV9 and TRBJ1-5; 8 bases are shared with TRBD1. V shed 2 bases, J shed 6 bases, and the junction held 4 bases outside the gene matches. CDR3 length equals 14 residues. Germline-derived CDR1 and CDR2 are SGDLS and YYNGEE. The CDR3 DNA reads TGTGCCAGCAGCGTGCAGGGGGCAGGTCAGCCCCAGCATTTT. This codes for CASSVQGAGQPQHF.

CDR3 DNA sequence: TGTGCCAGCAGCTTCCCGGGAACAGGGAAGGCTTTCTTT. Protein: CASSFPGTGKAFF. The rearrangement links TRBV5-4 to TRBJ1-1; D possibly corresponds to TRBD1 (6 bases). Trimming stripped 2 bases from V and 11 bases from J, with 16 bases between. Germline CDR1 SGHNT, CDR2 YYREEE (reference sequence). CDR3 length: 13 residues.

This clone was detected only a few times. The gene calls are TRBV27 and TRBJ1-1, with D maybe TRBD1 (5 bases). Per germline, CDR1 MNHEY and CDR2 SMNVEV (reference sequence). The CDR3 loop spans 14 amino acids. The V end was cut by 5 bases, the J end by 6 bases, with 16 bases between. Here the CDR3 DNA reads TGTGCCAGCAGTCGATATCTTGGGGCGCCTGAAGCTTTCTTT. It codes for CASSRYLGAPEAFF.

The rearrangement joins TRBV19 to TRBJ1-1; 7 bases map to TRBD1. With V trimmed by 0 bases and J by 6 bases, 1 base remained unmatched. Germline V gene sequence: CDR1 LNHDA, CDR2 SQIVND (reference sequence). The CDR3 totals 13 residues. The CDR3 region is CASSIEQGAEAFF. The CDR3 DNA reads as TGTGCCAGTAGTATAGAGCAGGGGGCTGAAGCTTTCTTT.

For the CDR3, the DNA is TGTGCCAGTAGGCTGCGGAGGGAGGGTAACACTGAAGCTTTCTTT. Residues: CASRLRREGNTEAFF. The chain carries TRBV19 and TRBJ1-1; no definite D call. V gave up 6 bases and J gave up 2 bases, with 16 bases separating them. The CDR3 is 15 amino acids. Germline CDR1 and CDR2: LNHDA and SQIVND (reference sequence).

On this clone itself: Different DNA sequences within this sample yield the same CDR3. The rearrangement links TRBV4-1 to TRBJ1-2; perhaps TRBD1 as D (5 bases). CDR3 length equals 13 residues. Germline V CDR1 and CDR2: MGHRA, YSYEKL. The V end lost 1 base, the J end lost 5 bases, and 8 bases lay between the germline ends. CDR3 DNA: TGCGCCAGCAGCCAAGGGGGGGTTTATGGCTACACCTTC. It translates to CASSQGGVYGYTF.

The chain combines TRBV5-1 with TRBJ1-2, with D possibly matching TRBD1 (5 bases). Per germline, CDR1 SGHRS and CDR2 YFSETQ. There are 14 residues in the CDR3. The V gene lost 4 bases and the J gene lost 4 bases, with 14 bases spanning the gap. The CDR3 DNA follows: TGCGCCAGCAGCGACGCCACAGGAGTCTATGGCTACACCTTC. Encoded protein: CASSDATGVYGYTF.

This clone came up once. This chain's CDR3 is CASSDYRGGRDTQYF. For the CDR3, the DNA is TGTGCCAGCAGTGATTACCGGGGAGGGAGAGATACGCAGTATTTT. The V gene is TRBV6-1, the J gene TRBJ2-3; 7 positions match TRBD2. The V and J ends lost 3 bases and 5 bases, in that order; junction bases with no gene match: 8. This CDR3 is 15 amino acids long. Germline CDR1 is MNHNS and CDR2 is SASEGT.

The chain is built from TRBV6-1 and TRBJ1-1; a possible D gene is TRBD1 (6 bases). From germline, CDR1 is MNHNS and CDR2 SASEGT. V was shortened by 2 bases and J by 5 bases, with 12 bases between the two germline ends. This CDR3 has 14 amino acids. CDR3 sequence reads: CASSEFGGRTEAFF. The CDR3, as DNA: TGTGCCAGCAGTGAATTTGGGGGCAGGACTGAAGCTTTCTTT.

This sequence joins TRBV28 and TRBJ1-5, with TRBD1 identical over 7 bases. The CDR3 sequence is 20 residues long. Germline V gene data show CDR1 as MDHEN and CDR2 as SYDVKM. The junction had 21 bases not matched to a gene; V was cut back by 5 bases and J by 2 bases. Here the CDR3 DNA reads TGTGCCAGCAGTGCAAGAGGGGGCGCGGTAGAGAAAAGAGGCAATCAGCCCCAGCATTTT. This gives the protein CASSARGGAVEKRGNQPQHF.

This sequence joins TRBV11-2 and TRBJ2-3, with D maybe TRBD2 (6 bases). In germline, CDR1 is SGHAT, CDR2 FQNNGV. The CDR3 length is 15 residues. V was clipped by 0 bases and J by 0 bases, with 7 bases between them. The CDR3: CASSLDGGSTDTQYF. CDR3 DNA: TGTGCCAGCAGCTTAGATGGGGGGAGCACAGATACGCAGTATTTT.

V gene TRBV30 combines with J gene TRBJ1-6; maybe TRBD1 (5 bases). The CDR3 spans 12 residues. Germline values: CDR1 GTSNPN, CDR2 SVGIG (reference sequence). Trimming removed 4 bases from V and 6 bases from J, with 7 bases in between. This CDR3 reads CAWKQANSPLHF. The CDR3 DNA reads as TGTGCCTGGAAACAGGCTAATTCACCCCTCCACTTT.

J is TRBJ2-3 and V is TRBV18; 7 bases align to TRBD1. The length of the CDR3 is 16 residues. Germline V CDR1 and CDR2: KGHSH, LQKENI. Unmatched junction bases numbered 13, after V lost 4 bases and J lost 6 bases. The CDR3 DNA follows: TGTGCCAGCTCACAAGAGGGGGCCCGCGAGGGGGATACGCAGTATTTT. It codes for CASSQEGAREGDTQYF.

The V call is TRBV27, the J call TRBJ2-7, with D possibly matching TRBD1 (5 bases). Trimming removed 5 bases from V and 2 bases from J, with 10 bases in between. This CDR3 is built from 13 residues. Germline loops: CDR1 MNHEY, CDR2 SMNVEV (reference sequence). The CDR3 DNA reads TGTGCCAGCAGTATTGACAGTACCTACGAGCAGTACTTC. The encoded protein is CASSIDSTYEQYF.